The sequence of this T cell receptor (beta chain) was determined in a study of technical replicates of blood from a few donors. Using immunoSEQ multiplex PCR, the repertoire was profiled, and TCRdb retains in-frame clones only, with some absent. The sample lists around 93,000 clones; 85% to 95% were seen once. Trimming removed 1 base at V and 3 bases at J, with 10 bases between. This CDR3 is 15 amino acids long. The germline CDR1 and CDR2 sequences are MGHRA and YSYEKL. This clone was recorded only once. The sequence was collected from a human donor in good health. J is TRBJ2-1 and V is TRBV4-1; D gene unclear. Sequenced material: T cells isolated from PBMCs. The CDR3 reads CASSQARSNYNEQFF. The CDR3 DNA sequence: TGCGCCAGCAGCCAAGCTAGGTCAAACTACAATGAGCAGTTCTTC.